These T cell receptor beta chains were read from a single sample in a study of human T cells and chemical hapten exposure. TCRdb re-derived calls from the RACE reads in MiXCR, one entry per CDR3 protein. The sample includes some 110,000 distinct CDR3 sequences, around 10% of them seen just once. Sequencing was performed on whole blood, taken in connection with sensitization to the hapten diphenylcyclopropenone (DPC). These receptor sequences come from a woman in her fifties or sixties with alopecia areata. Some clones in this sample may be carry-over from other donors' samples. The CDR3 runs from the conserved cysteine through the conserved F or W. A D gene is named only where the DNA matches it firmly. Size is omitted from some rows. Given values are once, few, many or a class for expanded clones.

>-|TRBV7-2|once|TRBJ2-3
TGTGCCAGCAGCTTCTCCTCCGGAGATACGCAGTATTTT
CASSFSSGDTQYF
>-|TRBV12-3/TRBV12-4|many|TRBJ1-4
TGTGCCAGCAGTGCACAGGTTGAAAAACTGTTTTTT
CASSAQVEKLFF
>-|TRBV29-1|-|TRBJ1-3
TGCAGCGTTCATACAGGGACTGGAAACACCATATATTTT
CSVHTGTGNTIYF
>-|TRBV6-5|-|TRBJ1-1
TGTGCCAGCAGTTACCAGGACCAGAACACTGAAGCTTTCTTT
CASSYQDQNTEAFF
>-|TRBV11-2|few|TRBJ1-2
TGTGCCAGCAGCTTACCCCAGACAGTCTATTTCTATGGCTACACCTTC
CASSLPQTVYFYGYTF
>TRBD1|TRBV7-9|few|TRBJ2-5
TGTGCCAGCAGCGCCGGGACAGAAGAGACCCAGTACTTC
CASSAGTEETQYF
>-|TRBV7-2|-|TRBJ2-7
TGTGCCAGCAGCTTGGGCGGGATTCAAGGTTACGTGCAGTACTTC
CASSLGGIQGYVQYF
>-|TRBV12-3/TRBV12-4|few|TRBJ2-7
TGTGCCAGCAGTTTTGGTACGGGGGGCACCTACGAGCAGTACTTC
CASSFGTGGTYEQYF
>-|TRBV6-6|many|TRBJ2-2
TGTGCCAGCAGGGGGATTAGGACCGGGGAGCTGTTTTTT
CASRGIRTGELFF
>TRBD1|TRBV2|few|TRBJ2-2
TGTGCCAGCATTTTCGACCGGGACAGGGTAGCCGGGGAGCTGTTTTTT
CASIFDRDRVAGELFF
>-|TRBV20-1|many|TRBJ1-1
TGCAGTGTCCGGGTAATGAACACTGAAGCTTTCTTT
CSVRVMNTEAFF
>-|TRBV29-1|-|TRBJ1-2
TGCAGCGTTGCGAGGGTATGGTTCTCTGGCTACACCTTC
CSVARVWFSGYTF
>TRBD1|TRBV18|many|TRBJ1-2
TGTGCCAGCTCACCATCACCGGGACAGGGGGTCGCGGCGAATGGCTACACCTTC
CASSPSPGQGVAANGYTF
>TRBD2|TRBV6-2/TRBV6-3|few|TRBJ2-5
TGTGCCAGCAGTTACGGTACCGGGACTAGCGGTCGGCAAGAGACCCAGTACTTC
CASSYGTGTSGRQETQYF
>-|TRBV7-6|many|TRBJ2-2
TGTGCCAGCAGCTTAGTGGTCGGGGAGCTGTTTTTT
CASSLVVGELFF
>-|TRBV9|few|TRBJ2-7
TGTGCCAGCAGCGTAGATCAACAGACCCCCTACGAGCAGTACTTC
CASSVDQQTPYEQYF
>TRBD2|TRBV7-2|-|TRBJ2-3
TGTGCCAGCAGCAATTTTCGGACTAGCGGGAGAGCAGATACGCAGTATTTT
CASSNFRTSGRADTQYF
>TRBD2|TRBV7-2|many|TRBJ2-2
TGTGCCAGCAGCCCCCGGGGGACTAGCGGGGTCGGGAACACCGGGGAGCTGTTTTTT
CASSPRGTSGVGNTGELFF
>-|TRBV6-2/TRBV6-3|many|TRBJ1-5
TGTGCCAGCAGTTACTACTCGGCAGAGAATCAGCCCCAGCATTTT
CASSYYSAENQPQHF
>TRBD2|TRBV28|few|TRBJ2-3
TGTGCCAGCAGCTTCGGGGGGGGCCGTACAGATACGCAGTATTTT
CASSFGGGRTDTQYF
>TRBD1|TRBV2|few|TRBJ2-3
TGTGCCGGAGAAGGGACAGGGAGTCTGGGAGATACGCAGTATTTT
CAGEGTGSLGDTQYF
>-|TRBV3-1|few|TRBJ1-1
TGTGCCAGCAGCCGGGGGGTTAGCGGGAACACTGAAGCTTTCTTT
CASSRGVSGNTEAFF
>-|TRBV28|-|TRBJ1-2
TGTGCCAGCAGAAACAGGGCCAACAACTATGGCTACACCTTC
CASRNRANNYGYTF
>-|TRBV6-5|-|TRBJ2-7
TGTGCCAGCAGTTACGACACACTCGGGGGGCTCCCCCCAAAGCAGTACTTC
CASSYDTLGGLPPKQYF
>-|TRBV12-3/TRBV12-4|few|TRBJ2-3
TGTGCCAGCAGAATAGGGGGGGCCTTCAGCACAGATACGCAGTATTTT
CASRIGGAFSTDTQYF
>-|TRBV6-5|few|TRBJ1-1
TGTGCCAGCAGGGGAGAGGTTTTTGCCGCAGCTTTCTTT
CASRGEVFAAAFF
>TRBD1|TRBV28|-|TRBJ1-5
TGTGCCAGCAGCACCGGACAGGGCGCAGGACAGCCCCAGCATTTT
CASSTGQGAGQPQHF
>TRBD1|TRBV7-6|-|TRBJ2-5
TGTGCCAGCAGCTCCAGGGGGGAGACCCAGTACTTC
CASSSRGETQYF
>-|TRBV10-1|few|TRBJ2-7
TGCGCCAGCAGTGCACCAGGGTCGGTACACGAGCAGTACTTC
CASSAPGSVHEQYF
>-|TRBV5-1|-|TRBJ2-1
TGCGCCAGCAGCCCTTTACAGGGGGGGTGGAATGAGCAGTTCTTC
CASSPLQGGWNEQFF
>TRBD2|TRBV7-2|many|TRBJ2-3
TGTGCCAGCAGCCCTATGAGCGGGGGAGAGTTGAATTTT
CASSPMSGGELNF
>TRBD1|TRBV18|-|TRBJ2-1
TGTGCCAGCTCACCGGGGAGAGGGACAGGGGATTACAATGAGCAGTTCTTC
CASSPGRGTGDYNEQFF
>-|TRBV5-1|once|TRBJ1-1
TGCGCCAGCAGCTCCTTGACGTACCCCGCTGAAGCTTTCTTT
CASSSLTYPAEAFF
>-|TRBV7-2|few|TRBJ1-1
TGTGCCAGCAGCTTAATGGATACGGCTTTGAACACTGAAGCTTTCTTT
CASSLMDTALNTEAFF
>TRBD2|TRBV27|-|TRBJ2-7
TGTGCCAGCAGCCCCCGTAAGGCTAGCGGGAAATTTTTTCGTTACGAGCAGTACTTC
CASSPRKASGKFFRYEQYF